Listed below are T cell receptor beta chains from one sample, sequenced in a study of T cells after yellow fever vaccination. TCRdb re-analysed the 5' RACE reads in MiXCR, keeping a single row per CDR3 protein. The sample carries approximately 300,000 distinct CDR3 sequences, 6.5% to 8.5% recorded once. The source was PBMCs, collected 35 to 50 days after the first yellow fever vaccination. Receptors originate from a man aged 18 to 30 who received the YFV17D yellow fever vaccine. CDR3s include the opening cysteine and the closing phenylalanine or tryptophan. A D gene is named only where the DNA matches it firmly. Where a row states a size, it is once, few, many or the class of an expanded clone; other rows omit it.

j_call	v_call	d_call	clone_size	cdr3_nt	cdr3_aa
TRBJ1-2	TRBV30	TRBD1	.	TGTGCCTGGAACGGCGGGGCAGGGGGCGCCTATGGCTACACCTTC	CAWNGGAGGAYGYTF
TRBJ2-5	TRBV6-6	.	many	TGTGCCAGCTCCCGCGCTCGGGAGACCCAGTACTTC	CASSRARETQYF
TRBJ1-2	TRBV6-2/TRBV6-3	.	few	TGTGCCAGCAAGTCAGCAGGGCTCTATGGCTACACCTTC	CASKSAGLYGYTF
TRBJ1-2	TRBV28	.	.	TGTGCCAGCAGTTTAGGGTCGCGGTATGGCTACACCTTC	CASSLGSRYGYTF
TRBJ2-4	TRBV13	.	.	TGTGCCAGCAGCCCCTTCTCTATGGCCAAAAACATTCAGTACTTC	CASSPFSMAKNIQYF
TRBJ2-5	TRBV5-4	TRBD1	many	TGTGCCAGCACCGACCTCGGGACAGAAGAGACCCAGTACTTC	CASTDLGTEETQYF
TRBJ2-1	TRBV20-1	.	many	TGCAGTGCTAGAGACCCTAGGGGGGGCTCCTACAATGAGCAGTTCTTC	CSARDPRGGSYNEQFF
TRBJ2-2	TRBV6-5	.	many	TGTGCCAGCACTCCAAATAACGGGGAGCTGTTTTTT	CASTPNNGELFF
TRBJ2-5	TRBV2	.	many	TGTGCCAGCAGTGATGTGGGTGCAGAGACCCAGTACTTC	CASSDVGAETQYF
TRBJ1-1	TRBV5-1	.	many	TGCGCCAGCAGCTTGCAGGGACTCTCCGAAAACACTGAAGCTTTCTTT	CASSLQGLSENTEAFF
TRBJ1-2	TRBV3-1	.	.	TGTGCCAGCAGAGGGGAAGGCCACCTCTATGGCTACACCTTC	CASRGEGHLYGYTF
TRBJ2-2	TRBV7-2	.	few	TGTGCCAGCAGCCCCAGTGGGGGCTACGGGGAGCTGTTTTTT	CASSPSGGYGELFF
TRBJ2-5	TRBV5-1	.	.	TGCGCCAGCAGCACAGGGTTCGGGGAGACCCAGTACTTC	CASSTGFGETQYF
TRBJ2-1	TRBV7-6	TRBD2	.	TGTGCCAGCAGTCCCAGGCGGGGGAACCCCTACAATGAGCAGTTCTTC	CASSPRRGNPYNEQFF
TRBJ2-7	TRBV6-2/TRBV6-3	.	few	TGTGCCAGCAGCCACCCCGTTTCTCGGCAGTACTTC	CASSHPVSRQYF
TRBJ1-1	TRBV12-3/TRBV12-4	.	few	TGTGCCAGCAGTCCGGGGGTGGGGGGCCGGGACACTGAAGCTTTCTTT	CASSPGVGGRDTEAFF
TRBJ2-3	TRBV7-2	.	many	TGTGCCAGCAGCTTACAATCGGGGGCTACAGATACGCAGTATTTT	CASSLQSGATDTQYF